Listed here are 29 T cell receptor beta chains from one sample, sequenced in a study of human versus mouse CDR3 diversity and MHC coevolution. Sequenced by immunoSEQ multiplex PCR; TCRdb stores in-frame clones only, minus some. The sample lists around 59,000 clones, around 94% occurring once. Material: naive CD4+ T cells from blood. As to subset: CD45RO-negative CD62L-positive naive CD4 T cells. The receptors here all came from a person between 60 and 70 years old in good health.

This clone appeared a single time. The V call is TRBV5-6, the J call TRBJ2-5; 7 bases line up with TRBD2. Germline assignment: CDR1 SGHDT and CDR2 YYEEEE. Unmatched junction bases numbered 3, after V lost 0 bases and J lost 1 base. The CDR3 has 15 residues. CDR3 coding DNA: TGTGCCAGCAGCTTGGAACTAGCGTTCCAAGAGACCCAGTACTTC. Its protein is CASSLELAFQETQYF.

The chain links TRBV5-1 to TRBJ2-3, with 7 positions matching TRBD1. V lost 0 bases to trimming and J lost 0 bases; unmatched junction nucleotides: 4. This CDR3 spans 16 amino acids. The germline V gene encodes CDR1 SGHRS and CDR2 YFSETQ. CDR3 coding DNA: TGCGCCAGCAGCTTGGAAGGGACAGCTAGCACAGATACGCAGTATTTT. Amino acids: CASSLEGTASTDTQYF.

The chain carries TRBV6-5 and TRBJ2-1; 10 bases fit TRBD2. The V and J ends lost 6 bases and 8 bases, in that order; junction bases with no gene match: 10. CDR3 length: 15 amino acids. Per the germline V gene, CDR1 is MNHEY and CDR2 is SVGAGI. The CDR3 spells CASRGAGGPRDEQFF. As DNA, the CDR3 is TGTGCCAGCAGGGGAGCGGGAGGGCCGAGGGATGAGCAGTTCTTC.

The genes are TRBV29-1 and TRBJ2-3; D might be TRBD1 (5 bases). The CDR3 runs 13 residues. In germline, CDR1 is SQVTM, CDR2 ANQGSEA. With 6 bases removed from V and 1 base from J, the gap between germline ends came to 11 bases. The CDR3 region is CSVILQGTDTQYF. In nucleotides, the CDR3 is TGCAGCGTCATCCTACAGGGCACAGATACGCAGTATTTT.

The chain links TRBV5-8 to TRBJ1-6; 7 bases line up with TRBD1. The CDR3 loop spans 18 amino acids. V shed 4 bases and J 4 bases; nucleotides not matched to a gene: 14. In germline, CDR1 is SGHTS, CDR2 YDEGEE. In nucleotides, the CDR3 is TGTGCCAGCAGCCTCTGGTGGACAGGAAGGGGGTATAATTCACCCCTCCACTTT. Its protein is CASSLWWTGRGYNSPLHF.

In its sample, this clone was seen once. The CDR3 coding sequence is TGTGCCAGCAGCTCTGACACAGGGGCCGCTTACAATGAGCAGTTCTTC. Its translation is CASSSDTGAAYNEQFF. The rearrangement uses TRBV7-3 and TRBJ2-1; 7 nucleotides align to TRBD1. CDR3 length: 16 amino acids. Germline CDR1 is SGHTA and CDR2 is FQGTGA. The V segment lost 4 bases and the J segment 4 bases; nucleotides outside the gene matches: 10. Combining the CDR3 with reference TRBV7-3 and TRBJ2-1 gives the whole variable domain GAGVSQTPSNKVTEKGKYVELRCDPISGHTALYWYRQSLGQGPEFLIYFQGTGAADDSGLPNDRFFAVRPEGSVSTLKIQRTERGDSAVYLCASSSDTGAAYNEQFFGPGTRLTVL.

This chain uses TRBV11-1 with TRBJ2-7; 8 bases line up with TRBD2. Trimming took 1 base from V and 4 from J; bases not matched to a gene: 9. Germline lookup yields CDR1 SGHAT and CDR2 FQDESV (reference sequence). This CDR3 is built from 16 residues. The CDR3, as DNA: TGTGCCAGCAGCTTAGTTCCCGGGACTAGTAGTTACGAGCAGTACTTC. Its translation is CASSLVPGTSSYEQYF.

This chain uses TRBV30 with TRBJ2-1; TRBD2 is a possible D gene (5 bases). Germline CDR1 is GTSNPN and CDR2 is SVGIG (reference sequence). V lost 3 bases and J 0 bases, leaving 9 bases between the germline ends. The CDR3 totals 14 residues. DNA of the CDR3: TGTGCCTGGAGACGGGATAGCTCCTACAATGAGCAGTTCTTC. Translation: CAWRRDSSYNEQFF.

The chain has TRBV19 and TRBJ2-5; tentative D call: TRBD1 (5 bases). Near its end, the DNA agrees better with TRBJ2-7, so the J call may be wrong. This CDR3 contains 16 residues. Germline CDR1 is LNHDA and CDR2 is SQIVND (reference sequence). Here the CDR3 DNA reads TGTGCCAGTAGTGGGGCCCGGCAGGGCCATACACTCGAGCAGTACTTC. Amino acid sequence: CASSGARQGHTLEQYF.

The CDR3 loop is CASSRLIGGGTQYF. CDR3 nucleotide sequence: TGTGCCAGCAGCCGCCTAATCGGGGGGGGGACCCAGTACTTC. V is TRBV5-8 and J is TRBJ2-5, with 8 bases that match TRBD2. After removal of 4 bases from V and 7 bases from J, the junction contained 9 bases not matched to a gene. This CDR3 is built from 14 residues. The germline V gene has CDR1 SGHTS and CDR2 YDEGEE.

The sample holds a few counts of this clone. The rearrangement links TRBV5-1 to TRBJ2-1, with TRBD2 identical over 7 bases. V was clipped by 2 bases and J by 6 bases; unmatched bases: 8. The CDR3 runs to 15 residues. Germline V gene data show CDR1 as SGHRS and CDR2 as YFSETQ. The CDR3 spells CASSFSLAEGNEQFF. CDR3 nucleotide sequence: TGCGCCAGCAGCTTTAGTCTAGCGGAGGGCAATGAGCAGTTCTTC. The entire variable domain, with the rest obtained from reference TRBV5-1 and TRBJ2-1, is as follows: KAGVTQTPRYLIKTRGQQVTLSCSPISGHRSVSWYQQTPGQGLQFLFEYFSETQRNKGNFPGRFSGRQFSNSRSEMNVSTLELGDSALYLCASSFSLAEGNEQFFGPGTRLTVL.

This chain links TRBV9 with TRBJ2-1; 9 bases are a match to TRBD2. CDR1 and CDR2 (germline): SGDLS, YYNGEE. V lost 0 bases and J lost 4; bases outside the gene matches: 8. The CDR3 loop spans 17 amino acids. The CDR3 bases are TGTGCCAGCAGCGTAGATGGCGGGAGGGGTTCATACAATGAGCAGTTCTTC. Translation gives CASSVDGGRGSYNEQFF.

CDR3 sequence (DNA): TGTGCCAGCAGCAACGGGAACCAACAAGAGACCCAGTACTTC. It translates to CASSNGNQQETQYF. V and J are TRBV7-9 and TRBJ2-5; weak D call: TRBD2 (5 bases). Germline V gene data show CDR1 as SEHNR and CDR2 as FQNEAQ (reference sequence). This CDR3 is built from 14 residues. The V and J ends lost 5 bases and 2 bases respectively, with 12 bases between them.

CDR3 protein: CASRTTTANTGELFF. As DNA, the CDR3 is TGTGCCAGTAGGACGACTACTGCGAACACCGGGGAGCTGTTTTTT. The genes are TRBV19 and TRBJ2-2; D is possibly TRBD2 (5 bases). The CDR3 spans 15 residues. Per germline, CDR1 LNHDA and CDR2 SQIVND (reference sequence). The ends were cut back, 6 bases at V and 0 bases at J, with 11 bases in the middle. The whole variable domain, remainder taken from reference TRBV19 and TRBJ2-2, is DGGITQSPKYLFRKEGQNVTLSCEQNLNHDAMYWYRQDPGQGLRLIYYSQIVNDFQKGDIAEGYSVSREKKESFPLTVTSAQKNPTAFYLCASRTTTANTGELFFGEGSRLTVL.

The J gene is TRBJ2-1, the V gene TRBV19; no firm D call. Germline-derived CDR1 and CDR2 are LNHDA and SQIVND (reference sequence). The germline V and J ends were trimmed by 3 bases and 10 bases, with 13 bases remaining between them. This CDR3 comprises 13 residues. CDR3 DNA: TGTGCCAGTAGTATTCGACAAGGAAGCGAGCAGTTCTTC. Residues: CASSIRQGSEQFF.

V is TRBV6-5 and J is TRBJ2-1; 10 bases agree with TRBD2. Germline CDR1 MNHEY, CDR2 SVGAGI. Trimming removed 6 bases from V and 6 bases from J; junction bases left unmatched: 2. The CDR3 is 13 amino acids. The CDR3 loop is CASRLAGANEQFF. In nucleotides, the CDR3 is TGTGCCAGCAGGCTAGCGGGGGCCAATGAGCAGTTCTTC.

The chain combines TRBV7-3 with TRBJ2-1; D is perhaps TRBD2 (6 bases). The CDR3 runs to 16 residues. Per the germline V gene, CDR1 is SGHTA and CDR2 is FQGTGA. V was trimmed by 3 bases and J by 4 bases, leaving 16 bases between them. The CDR3 coding sequence is TGTGCCAGCAGCTTGCATTCCGGGACTGGGTACAATGAGCAGTTCTTC. Translating gives CASSLHSGTGYNEQFF.

The chain links TRBV12-5 to TRBJ2-5; TRBD1 matches at 8 bases. The trim removed 2 bases at V and 11 bases at J, leaving 13 bases unmatched. The CDR3 runs 15 residues. The germline V gene has CDR1 LGHNT and CDR2 FRNRAP. This CDR3 reads CASGLRKQGGEEQYF. CDR3 in DNA: TGTGCTAGTGGTTTGCGGAAACAGGGGGGAGAAGAGCAGTACTTC. Filled out from reference TRBV12-5 and TRBJ2-5, the complete variable domain reads DARVTQTPRHKVTEMGQEVTMRCQPILGHNTVFWYRQTMMQGLELLAYFRNRAPLDDSGMPKDRFSAEMPDATLATLKIQPSEPRDSAVYFCASGLRKQGGEEQYFGPGTRLLVL.

The chain links TRBV4-1 to TRBJ2-3, with TRBD2 identical over 8 bases. The CDR3 runs to 16 residues. The junction had 13 bases not matched to a gene; V was cut back by 5 bases and J by 6 bases. Germline V gene data show CDR1 as MGHRA and CDR2 as YSYEKL. CDR3 nucleotides: TGCGCCAGCAGCAACAACGGAGCGGGAGTCTGGGATACGCAGTATTTT. Protein: CASSNNGAGVWDTQYF.

The V call is TRBV18, the J call TRBJ2-2; 11 bases map to TRBD2. CDR1 is KGHSH, CDR2 LQKENI, per germline. Trimming took 2 bases from V and 16 from J; bases not matched to a gene: 21. The CDR3 extends over 18 amino acids. CDR3 in DNA: TGTGCCAGCTCACCAACTAGCGGGGGAACACCGGGGACGGACCAATCGTTTTTT. Protein: CASSPTSGGTPGTDQSFF.

This clone was observed a single time. DNA of the CDR3: TGTGCCAGCAGCTTGGACAGGGGCGACGCAGATACGCAGTATTTT. Translation: CASSLDRGDADTQYF. This chain joins TRBV7-6 and TRBJ2-3, with 9 bases identical to TRBD1. CDR1 and CDR2 (germline): SGHVS, FNYEAQ. The CDR3 sequence is 15 residues long. With V trimmed by 3 bases and J by 4 bases, 5 bases remained unmatched.

The J gene is TRBJ2-1, the V gene TRBV6-5, with TRBD2 matching over 10 bases. The junction had 10 bases not matched to a gene; V was cut back by 4 bases and J by 7 bases. The CDR3 spans 16 residues. Germline-derived CDR1 and CDR2 are MNHEY and SVGAGI. The chain's CDR3 is CASSSPGEREGNEQFF. Written as DNA, the CDR3 is TGTGCCAGCAGTTCCCCTGGGGAGCGGGAGGGGAATGAGCAGTTCTTC.

The gene calls are TRBV27 and TRBJ2-2, with D unclear. From germline, CDR1 is MNHEY and CDR2 SMNVEV (reference sequence). The CDR3 totals 13 residues. V was pared by 6 bases and J by 4 bases, with 9 bases between. The CDR3 DNA reads TGTGCCAGCAGGTTGGGCGCCACCGGGGAGCTGTTTTTT. As protein: CASRLGATGELFF.

The chain has TRBV2 and TRBJ2-1; D possibly corresponds to TRBD2 (7 bases). CDR1 is SNHLY, CDR2 FYNNEI, per germline. V was trimmed by 6 bases and J by 3 bases, leaving 15 bases between them. CDR3 length: 15 residues. CDR3 sequence (DNA): TGTGCCAGCAGCTGGGGGGCGGGAGACTACAATGAGCAGTTCTTC. It codes for CASSWGAGDYNEQFF.

The chain employs TRBV9 and TRBJ1-3, with no clear D. There are 15 residues in the CDR3. Between the trimmed V and J ends, which lost 0 bases and 0 bases, there was a span of 7 bases. Germline V gives CDR1 SGDLS, CDR2 YYNGEE. This chain's CDR3 is CASSVEGVSGNTIYF. CDR3 DNA sequence: TGTGCCAGCAGCGTAGAAGGAGTCTCTGGAAACACCATATATTTT.

The chain employs TRBV7-3 and TRBJ2-1; 8 bases align to TRBD1. Germline values: CDR1 SGHTA, CDR2 FQGTGA. The CDR3 has 16 amino acids. The ends lost 5 bases at V and 6 bases at J; junction bases unmatched: 12. The CDR3, as DNA: TGTGCCAGCAGCCCCTACTCCGGACAGGGACGCAATGAGCAGTTCTTC. Protein product: CASSPYSGQGRNEQFF.

V usage is TRBV5-6 and J usage is TRBJ1-4; 12 nucleotides line up with TRBD1. Germline lookup yields CDR1 SGHDT and CDR2 YYEEEE. The CDR3 length is 15 residues. After removal of 4 bases from V and 5 bases from J, the junction contained 3 bases not matched to a gene. CDR3 amino acids: CASSKGQGANEKLFF. For the CDR3, the DNA is TGTGCCAGCAGCAAGGGACAGGGGGCAAATGAAAAACTGTTTTTT.

The J gene is TRBJ1-2, the V gene TRBV27; D is ambiguous. V was clipped by 1 base and J by 7 bases, with 7 bases between them. Germline V gives CDR1 MNHEY, CDR2 SMNVEV (reference sequence). This CDR3 is built from 12 residues. The CDR3 region is CASSLYPGGYTF. The DNA of the CDR3 is TGTGCCAGCAGTTTATACCCAGGTGGCTACACCTTC.

This clone was found a few times. This chain joins TRBV5-1 and TRBJ2-5; D ambiguous. CDR3 size: 14 residues. V lost 0 bases and J lost 1, with 7 bases in between. CDR1 SGHRS and CDR2 YFSETQ come from the germline V gene. The CDR3 region is CASSLGSRQETQYF. CDR3 in DNA: TGCGCCAGCAGCTTGGGTTCCCGCCAAGAGACCCAGTACTTC.